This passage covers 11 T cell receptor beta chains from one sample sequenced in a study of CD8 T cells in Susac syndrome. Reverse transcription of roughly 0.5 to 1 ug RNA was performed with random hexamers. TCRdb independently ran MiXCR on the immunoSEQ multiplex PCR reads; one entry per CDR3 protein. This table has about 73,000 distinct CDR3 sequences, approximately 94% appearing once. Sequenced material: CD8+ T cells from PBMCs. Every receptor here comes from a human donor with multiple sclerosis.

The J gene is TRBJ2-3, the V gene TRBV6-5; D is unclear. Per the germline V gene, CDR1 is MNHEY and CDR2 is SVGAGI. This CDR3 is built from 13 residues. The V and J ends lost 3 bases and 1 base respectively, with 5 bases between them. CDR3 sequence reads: CASSYGGTDTQYF. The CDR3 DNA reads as TGTGCCAGCAGTTATGGGGGCACAGATACGCAGTATTTT.

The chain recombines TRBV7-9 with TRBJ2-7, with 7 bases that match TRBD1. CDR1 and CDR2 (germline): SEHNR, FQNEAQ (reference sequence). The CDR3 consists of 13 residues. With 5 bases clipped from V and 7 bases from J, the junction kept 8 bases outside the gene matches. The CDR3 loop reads CASSKAGTAEQYF. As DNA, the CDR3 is TGTGCCAGCAGCAAAGCCGGGACAGCAGAGCAGTACTTC.

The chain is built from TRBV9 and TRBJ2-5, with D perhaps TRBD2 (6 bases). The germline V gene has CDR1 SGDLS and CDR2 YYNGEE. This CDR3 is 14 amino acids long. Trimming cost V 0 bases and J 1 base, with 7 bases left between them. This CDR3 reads CASSVAGVQETQYF. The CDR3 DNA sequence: TGTGCCAGCAGCGTAGCGGGAGTCCAAGAGACCCAGTACTTC.

The CDR3 reads CASRNSGRGYTGELFF. CDR3 nucleotide sequence: TGTGCCAGCAGGAATAGCGGGAGGGGGTACACCGGGGAGCTGTTTTTT. The chain employs TRBV12-3 or TRBV12-4 and TRBJ2-2; 11 nucleotides line up with TRBD2. This CDR3 region has 16 residues. Germline trimming cut 6 bases from V and 3 bases from J; bases unmatched to any gene: 6.

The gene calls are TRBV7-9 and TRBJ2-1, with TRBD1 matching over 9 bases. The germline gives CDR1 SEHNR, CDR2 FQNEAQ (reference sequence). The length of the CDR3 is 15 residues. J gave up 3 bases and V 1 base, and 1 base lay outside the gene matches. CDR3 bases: TGTGCCAGCAGCTTAGGGACAGGGGACTACAATGAGCAGTTCTTC. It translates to CASSLGTGDYNEQFF. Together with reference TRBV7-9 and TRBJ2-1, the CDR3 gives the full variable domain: DTGVSQNPRHKITKRGQNVTFRCDPISEHNRLYWYRQTLGQGPEFLTYFQNEAQLEKSRLLSDRFSAERPKGSFSTLEIQRTEQGDSAMYLCASSLGTGDYNEQFFGPGTRLTVL.

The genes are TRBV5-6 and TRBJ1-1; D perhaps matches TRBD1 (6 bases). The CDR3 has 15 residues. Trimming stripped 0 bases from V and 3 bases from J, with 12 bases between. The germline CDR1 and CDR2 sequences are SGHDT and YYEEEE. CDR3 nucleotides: TGTGCCAGCAGCTTGGGGGGGGCGCTGGACACTGAAGCTTTCTTT. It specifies CASSLGGALDTEAFF.

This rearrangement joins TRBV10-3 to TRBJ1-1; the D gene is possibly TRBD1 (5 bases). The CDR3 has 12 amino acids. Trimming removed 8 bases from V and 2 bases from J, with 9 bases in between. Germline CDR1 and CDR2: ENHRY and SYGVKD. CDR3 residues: CAIGGANTEAFF. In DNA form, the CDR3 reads TGTGCCATCGGAGGGGCTAACACTGAAGCTTTCTTT.

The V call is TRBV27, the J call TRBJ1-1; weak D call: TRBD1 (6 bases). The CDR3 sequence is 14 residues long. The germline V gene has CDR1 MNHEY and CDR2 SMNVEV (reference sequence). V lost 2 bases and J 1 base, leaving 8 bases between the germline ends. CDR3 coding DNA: TGTGCCAGCAGTTTAGCAGGGGAGAACACTGAAGCTTTCTTT. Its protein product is CASSLAGENTEAFF.

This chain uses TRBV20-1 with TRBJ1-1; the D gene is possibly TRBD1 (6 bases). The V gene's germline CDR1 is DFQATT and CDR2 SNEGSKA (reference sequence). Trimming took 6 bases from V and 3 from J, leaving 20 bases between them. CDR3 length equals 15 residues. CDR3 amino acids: CSAAGQGARDTEAFF. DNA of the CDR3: TGCAGTGCCGCGGGACAAGGGGCGAGGGACACTGAAGCTTTCTTT.

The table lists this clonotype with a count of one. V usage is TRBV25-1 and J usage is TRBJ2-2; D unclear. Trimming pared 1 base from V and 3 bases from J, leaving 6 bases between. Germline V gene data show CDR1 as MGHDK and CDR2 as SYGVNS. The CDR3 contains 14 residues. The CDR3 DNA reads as TGTGCCAGCAGTGAATCCTCCCACACCGGGGAGCTGTTTTTT. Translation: CASSESSHTGELFF. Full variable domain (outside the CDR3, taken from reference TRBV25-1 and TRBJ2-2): EADIYQTPRYLVIGTGKKITLECSQTMGHDKMYWYQQDPGMELHLIHYSYGVNSTEKGDLSSESTVSRIRTEHFPLTLESARPSHTSQYLCASSESSHTGELFFGEGSRLTVL.

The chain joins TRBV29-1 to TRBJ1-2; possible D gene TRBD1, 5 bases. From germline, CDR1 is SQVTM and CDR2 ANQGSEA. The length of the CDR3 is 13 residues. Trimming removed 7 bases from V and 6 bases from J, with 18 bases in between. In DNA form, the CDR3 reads TGCAGCGCTGCCTCTCTGACAGTCCATGGCTACACCTTC. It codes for CSAASLTVHGYTF.